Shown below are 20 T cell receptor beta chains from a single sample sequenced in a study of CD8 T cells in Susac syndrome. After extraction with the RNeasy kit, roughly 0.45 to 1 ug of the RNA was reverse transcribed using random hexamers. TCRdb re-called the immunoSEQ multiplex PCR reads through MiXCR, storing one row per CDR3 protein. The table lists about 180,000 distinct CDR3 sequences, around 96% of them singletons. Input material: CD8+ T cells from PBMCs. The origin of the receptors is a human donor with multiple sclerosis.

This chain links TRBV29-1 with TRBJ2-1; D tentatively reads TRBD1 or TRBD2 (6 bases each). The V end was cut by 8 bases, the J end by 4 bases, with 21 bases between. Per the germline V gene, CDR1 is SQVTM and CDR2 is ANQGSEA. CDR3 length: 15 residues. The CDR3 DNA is TGCAGCTCCCGTATCGGGTCGGGGGCATACAATGAGCAGTTCTTC. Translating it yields CSSRIGSGAYNEQFF.

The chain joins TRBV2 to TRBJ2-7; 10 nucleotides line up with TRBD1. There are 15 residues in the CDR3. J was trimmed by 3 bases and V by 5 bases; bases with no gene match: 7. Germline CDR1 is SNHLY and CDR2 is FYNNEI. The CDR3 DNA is TGTGCCAGCAGTCAAGGGACAGGGGAGTACTACGAGCAGTACTTC. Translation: CASSQGTGEYYEQYF.

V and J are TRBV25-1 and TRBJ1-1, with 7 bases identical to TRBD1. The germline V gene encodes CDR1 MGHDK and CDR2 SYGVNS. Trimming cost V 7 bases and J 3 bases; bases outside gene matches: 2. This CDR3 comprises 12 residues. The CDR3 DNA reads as TGTGCCAGCAACGACAGGGACACTGAAGCTTTCTTT. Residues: CASNDRDTEAFF.

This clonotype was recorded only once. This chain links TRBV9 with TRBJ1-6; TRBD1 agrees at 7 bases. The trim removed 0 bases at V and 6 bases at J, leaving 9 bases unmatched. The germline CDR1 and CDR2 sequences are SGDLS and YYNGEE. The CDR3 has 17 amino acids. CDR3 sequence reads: CASSVDRVTGRNSPLHF. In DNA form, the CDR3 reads TGTGCCAGCAGCGTAGATAGGGTGACAGGGCGTAATTCACCCCTCCACTTT.

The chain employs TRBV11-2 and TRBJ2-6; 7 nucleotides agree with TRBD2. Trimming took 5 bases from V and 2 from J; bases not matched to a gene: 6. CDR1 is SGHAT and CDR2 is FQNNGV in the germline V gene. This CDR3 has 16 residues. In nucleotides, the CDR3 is TGTGCCAGCAGCCTGCTGGGGACTACTGGGGCCAACGTCCTGACTTTC. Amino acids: CASSLLGTTGANVLTF.

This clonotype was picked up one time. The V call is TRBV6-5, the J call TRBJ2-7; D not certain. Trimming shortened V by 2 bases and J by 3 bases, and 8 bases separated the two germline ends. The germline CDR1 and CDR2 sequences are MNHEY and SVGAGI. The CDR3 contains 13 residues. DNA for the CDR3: TGTGCCAGCAGTTACGTTGGGCTCTACGAGCAGTACTTC. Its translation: CASSYVGLYEQYF.

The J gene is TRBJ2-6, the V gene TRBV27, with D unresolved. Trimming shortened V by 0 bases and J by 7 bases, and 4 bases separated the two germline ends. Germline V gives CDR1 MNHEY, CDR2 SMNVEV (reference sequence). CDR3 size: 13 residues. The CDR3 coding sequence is TGTGCCAGCAGTTTATCTCGAGCCAACGTCCTGACTTTC. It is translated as CASSLSRANVLTF.

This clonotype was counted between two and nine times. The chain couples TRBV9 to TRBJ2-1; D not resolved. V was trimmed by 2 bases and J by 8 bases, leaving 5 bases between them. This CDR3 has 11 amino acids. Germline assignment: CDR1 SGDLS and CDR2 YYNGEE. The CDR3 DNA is TGTGCCAGCAGCGTGGCGGATGAGCAGTTCTTC. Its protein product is CASSVADEQFF.

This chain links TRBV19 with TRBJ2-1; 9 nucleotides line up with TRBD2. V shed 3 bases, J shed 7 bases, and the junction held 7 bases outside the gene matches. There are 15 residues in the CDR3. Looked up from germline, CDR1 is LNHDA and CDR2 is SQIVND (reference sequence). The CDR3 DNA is TGTGCCAGTAGTATCTTGCGGGAGGGCGGGAATGAGCAGTTCTTC. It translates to CASSILREGGNEQFF.

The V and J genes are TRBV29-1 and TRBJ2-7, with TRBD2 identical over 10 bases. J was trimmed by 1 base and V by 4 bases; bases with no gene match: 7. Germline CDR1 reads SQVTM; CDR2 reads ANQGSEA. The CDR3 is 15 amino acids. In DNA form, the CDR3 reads TGCAGCGTTGGGCTAGCGGGAGATTTATCCTACGAGCAGTACTTC. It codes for CSVGLAGDLSYEQYF.

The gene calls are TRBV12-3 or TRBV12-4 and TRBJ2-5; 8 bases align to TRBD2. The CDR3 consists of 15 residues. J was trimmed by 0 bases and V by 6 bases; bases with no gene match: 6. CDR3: CASSSLGGDQETQYF. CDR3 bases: TGTGCCAGCAGCTCCCTCGGGGGGGACCAAGAGACCCAGTACTTC.

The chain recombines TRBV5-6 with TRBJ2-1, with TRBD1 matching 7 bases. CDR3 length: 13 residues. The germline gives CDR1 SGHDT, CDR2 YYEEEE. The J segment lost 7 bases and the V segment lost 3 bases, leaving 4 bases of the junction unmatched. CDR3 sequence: CASSSDRSNEQFF. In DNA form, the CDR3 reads TGTGCCAGCAGCTCGGACAGGTCGAATGAGCAGTTCTTC.

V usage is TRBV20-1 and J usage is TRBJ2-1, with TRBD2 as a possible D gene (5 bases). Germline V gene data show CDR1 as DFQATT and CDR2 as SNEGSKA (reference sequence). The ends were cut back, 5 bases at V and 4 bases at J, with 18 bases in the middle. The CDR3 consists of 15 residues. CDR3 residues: CSAGRTLEVYNEQFF. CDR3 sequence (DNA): TGCAGTGCTGGTAGGACCTTGGAGGTGTACAATGAGCAGTTCTTC.

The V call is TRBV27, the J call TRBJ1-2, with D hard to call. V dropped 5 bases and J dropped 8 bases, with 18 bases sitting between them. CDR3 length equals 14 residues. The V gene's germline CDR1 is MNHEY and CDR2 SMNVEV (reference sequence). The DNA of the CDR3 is TGTGCCAGCAGTCCGGGCGGATTGTTTGGGGGCTACACCTTC. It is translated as CASSPGGLFGGYTF.

The CDR3 sequence: CSVESGGGLVYGYTF. The CDR3 DNA reads as TGCAGCGTTGAGTCAGGGGGAGGATTAGTCTATGGCTACACCTTC. The chain recombines TRBV29-1 with TRBJ1-2; 7 nucleotides match TRBD1. The CDR3 runs to 15 residues. V was clipped by 3 bases and J by 4 bases; unmatched bases: 11. Germline V gives CDR1 SQVTM, CDR2 ANQGSEA.

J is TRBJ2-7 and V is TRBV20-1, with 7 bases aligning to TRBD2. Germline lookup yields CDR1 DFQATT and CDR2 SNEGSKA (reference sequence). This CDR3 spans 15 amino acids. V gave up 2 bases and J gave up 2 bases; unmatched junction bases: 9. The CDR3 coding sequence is TGCAGTGCTAGATTTTCTAGCGGAGGGACCTACGAGCAGTACTTC. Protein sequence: CSARFSSGGTYEQYF.

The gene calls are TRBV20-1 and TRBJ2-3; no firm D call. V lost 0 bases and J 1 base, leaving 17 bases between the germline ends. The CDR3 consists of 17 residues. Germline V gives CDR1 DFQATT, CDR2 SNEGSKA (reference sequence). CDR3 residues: CSARDARSDSGTDTQYF. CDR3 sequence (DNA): TGCAGTGCTAGAGATGCCAGGTCGGATTCTGGCACAGATACGCAGTATTTT.

CDR3 protein: CASSWDGTNEKLFF. CDR3 nucleotide sequence: TGTGCCAGCAGCTGGGACGGAACTAATGAAAAACTGTTTTTT. The J gene is TRBJ1-4, the V gene TRBV5-4; D is perhaps TRBD1 (5 bases). Germline V lookup: CDR1 SGHNT, CDR2 YYREEE (reference sequence). This CDR3 contains 14 residues. V lost 3 bases, J lost 1 base, and 7 bases lay in between.

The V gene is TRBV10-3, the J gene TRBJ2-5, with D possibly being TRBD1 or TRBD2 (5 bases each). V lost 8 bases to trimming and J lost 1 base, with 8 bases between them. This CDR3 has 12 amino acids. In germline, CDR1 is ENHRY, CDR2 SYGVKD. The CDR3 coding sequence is TGTGCCATCGGGGACCTCCAAGAGACCCAGTACTTC. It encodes CAIGDLQETQYF.

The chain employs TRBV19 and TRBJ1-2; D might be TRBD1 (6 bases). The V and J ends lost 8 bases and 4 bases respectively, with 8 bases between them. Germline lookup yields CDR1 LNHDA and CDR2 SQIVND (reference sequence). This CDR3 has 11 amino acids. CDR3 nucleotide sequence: TGTGCCAGTGGAGGGGGCTATGGCTACACCTTC. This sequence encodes CASGGGYGYTF.